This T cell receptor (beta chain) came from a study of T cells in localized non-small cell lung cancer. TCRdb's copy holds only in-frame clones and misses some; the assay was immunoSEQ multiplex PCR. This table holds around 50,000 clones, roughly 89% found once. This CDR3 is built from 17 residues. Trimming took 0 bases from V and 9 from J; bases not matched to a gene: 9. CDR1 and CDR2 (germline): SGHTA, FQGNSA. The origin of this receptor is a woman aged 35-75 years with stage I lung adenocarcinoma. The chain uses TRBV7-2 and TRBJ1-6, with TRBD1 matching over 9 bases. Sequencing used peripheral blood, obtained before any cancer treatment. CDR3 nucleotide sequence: TGTGCCAGCAGCTTAGCGGGGGGACAGGGAGGGAGTTCACCCCTCCACTTT. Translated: CASSLAGGQGGSSPLHF.